The clone carrying this T cell receptor (beta chain) has more than one count but fewer than ten. Antigen specificity is unknown. These data come from a study of blood T cells in healthy people across ages. The study's findings and limits: Per million T cells, TCR beta diversity dropped about linearly as age rose. Leaving the PBMCs unsorted stopped any conclusive comparison of naive versus antigen-experienced cells.

Extraction yielded at least 5 micrograms of total RNA per sample. Next came a second PCR, run for roughly 7 to 12 cycles, which used a sample-barcoded 5' primer along with a J-beta primer mix. TCRdb itself ran the 5' RACE reads through MiXCR, one entry per CDR3 protein. This table holds 1.6 million or so distinct CDR3 sequences, almost 35% found once. CDR3 length equals 13 residues. The junction had 6 bases not matched to a gene; V was cut back by 5 bases and J by 5 bases. Germline-derived CDR1 and CDR2 are PRHDT and FYEKMQ (reference sequence). Material: blood. The TCR originated in a woman under 40 in good health. V gene TRBV13 combines with J gene TRBJ2-7; 7 bases line up with TRBD2. The CDR3 loop reads CASSHHLADEQYF. CDR3 coding DNA: TGTGCCAGCAGCCACCACCTAGCGGACGAGCAGTACTTC.